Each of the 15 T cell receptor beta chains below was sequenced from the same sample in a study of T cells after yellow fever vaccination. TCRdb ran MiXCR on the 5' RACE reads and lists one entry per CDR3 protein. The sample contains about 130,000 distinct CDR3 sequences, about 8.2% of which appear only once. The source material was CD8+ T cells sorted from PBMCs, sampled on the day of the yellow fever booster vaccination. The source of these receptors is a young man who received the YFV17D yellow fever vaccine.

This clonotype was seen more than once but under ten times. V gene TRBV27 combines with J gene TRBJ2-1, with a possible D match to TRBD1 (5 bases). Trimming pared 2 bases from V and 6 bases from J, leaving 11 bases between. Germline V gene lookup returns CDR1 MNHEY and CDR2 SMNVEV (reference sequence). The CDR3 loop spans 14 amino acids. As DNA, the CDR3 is TGTGCCAGCAGTTTACAGGCAGGGCTCAATGAGCAGTTCTTC. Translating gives CASSLQAGLNEQFF.

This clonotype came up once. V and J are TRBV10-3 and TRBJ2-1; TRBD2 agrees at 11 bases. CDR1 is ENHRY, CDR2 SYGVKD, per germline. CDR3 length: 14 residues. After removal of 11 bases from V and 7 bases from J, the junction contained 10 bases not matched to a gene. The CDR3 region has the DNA TGTGCCCTCAAACTAGCGGGGGCTAAGAATGAGCAGTTCTTC. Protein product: CALKLAGAKNEQFF.

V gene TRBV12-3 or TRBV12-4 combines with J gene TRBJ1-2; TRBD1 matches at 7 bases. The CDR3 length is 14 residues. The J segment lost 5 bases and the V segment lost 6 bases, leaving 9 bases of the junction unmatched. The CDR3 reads CASRGDSSQYGYTF. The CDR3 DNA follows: TGTGCCAGCAGGGGGGACAGTTCCCAGTATGGCTACACCTTC.

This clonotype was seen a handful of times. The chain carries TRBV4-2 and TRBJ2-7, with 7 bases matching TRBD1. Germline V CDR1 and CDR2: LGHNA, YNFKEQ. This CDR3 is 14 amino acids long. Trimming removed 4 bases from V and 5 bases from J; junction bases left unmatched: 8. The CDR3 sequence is CASSPRSQGDEQYV. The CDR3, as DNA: TGTGCCAGCAGCCCCCGGAGTCAGGGGGACGAGCAGTACGTC.

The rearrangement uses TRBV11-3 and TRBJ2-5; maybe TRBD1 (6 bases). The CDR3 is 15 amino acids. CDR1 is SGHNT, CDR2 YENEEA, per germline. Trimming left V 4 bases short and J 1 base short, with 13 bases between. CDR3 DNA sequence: TGTGCCAGCAGCTCCCGTGCAGGGGTCCAAGAGACCCAGTACTTC. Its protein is CASSSRAGVQETQYF.

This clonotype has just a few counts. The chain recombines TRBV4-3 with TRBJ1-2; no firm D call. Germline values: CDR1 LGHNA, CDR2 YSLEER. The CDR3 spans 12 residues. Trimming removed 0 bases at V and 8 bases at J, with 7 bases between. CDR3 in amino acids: CASSQDQGGYTF. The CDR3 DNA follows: TGCGCCAGCAGCCAAGATCAAGGCGGCTACACCTTC.

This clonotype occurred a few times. The DNA of the CDR3 is TGCGCCAGCAGCCAAGATGCGGCGGGGGCCGGTTCCGGGGAGCTGTTTTTT. This gives the protein CASSQDAAGAGSGELFF. The rearrangement uses TRBV4-1 and TRBJ2-2, with TRBD2 as a possible D gene (7 bases). Germline values: CDR1 MGHRA, CDR2 YSYEKL. The ends were cut back, 0 bases at V and 6 bases at J, with 17 bases in the middle. CDR3 length: 17 amino acids.

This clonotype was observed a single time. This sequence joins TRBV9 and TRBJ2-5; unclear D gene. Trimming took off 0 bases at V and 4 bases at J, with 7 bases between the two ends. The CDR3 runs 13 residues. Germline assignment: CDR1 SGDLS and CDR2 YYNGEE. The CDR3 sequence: CASSVAGVETQYF. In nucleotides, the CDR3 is TGTGCCAGCAGCGTAGCAGGCGTAGAGACCCAGTACTTC.

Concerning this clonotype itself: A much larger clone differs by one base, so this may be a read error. The CDR3 region has the DNA TGTGCCGGCAGCTTCACAGATACGCAGTATTTT. Its protein is CAGSFTDTQYF. This chain links TRBV7-2 with TRBJ2-3; D is uncertain. The CDR3 covers 11 residues. Per the germline V gene, CDR1 is SGHTA and CDR2 is FQGNSA.

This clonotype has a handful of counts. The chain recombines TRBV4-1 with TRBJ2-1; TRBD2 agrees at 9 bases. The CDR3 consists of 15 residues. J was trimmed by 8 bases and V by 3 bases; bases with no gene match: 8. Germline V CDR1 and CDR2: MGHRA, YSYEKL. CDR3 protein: CASSQNSWTSDEQFF. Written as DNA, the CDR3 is TGCGCCAGCAGCCAGAATTCCTGGACTAGCGATGAGCAGTTCTTC.

The CDR3 nucleotides are TGTGCCAGCCGCAGGGGGCACTCCTACAATGAGCAGTTCTTC. Translation: CASRRGHSYNEQFF. The rearrangement joins TRBV5-6 to TRBJ2-1; 8 positions agree with TRBD1. With V trimmed by 7 bases and J by 0 bases, 3 bases remained unmatched. Germline V gene lookup returns CDR1 SGHDT and CDR2 YYEEEE. The CDR3 spans 14 residues.

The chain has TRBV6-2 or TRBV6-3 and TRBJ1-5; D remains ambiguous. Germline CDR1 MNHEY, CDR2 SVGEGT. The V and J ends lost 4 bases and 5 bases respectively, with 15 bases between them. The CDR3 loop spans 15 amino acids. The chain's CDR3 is CASSLTGGGHQPQHF. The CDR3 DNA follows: TGTGCCAGCAGTTTGACTGGTGGCGGGCATCAGCCCCAGCATTTT.

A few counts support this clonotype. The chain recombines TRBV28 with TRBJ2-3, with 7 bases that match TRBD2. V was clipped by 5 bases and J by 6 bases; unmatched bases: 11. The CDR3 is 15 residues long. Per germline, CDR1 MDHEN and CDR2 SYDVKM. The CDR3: CASSTLGGGSDTQYF. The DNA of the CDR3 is TGTGCCAGCAGTACCTTGGGCGGGGGATCGGATACGCAGTATTTT.

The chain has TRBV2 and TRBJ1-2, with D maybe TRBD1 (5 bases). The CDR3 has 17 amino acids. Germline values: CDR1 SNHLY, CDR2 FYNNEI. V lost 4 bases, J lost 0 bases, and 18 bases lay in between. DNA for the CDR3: TGTGCCAGCAGTGGACGGTATTACAGGAAAACTAACTATGGCTACACCTTC. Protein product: CASSGRYYRKTNYGYTF.

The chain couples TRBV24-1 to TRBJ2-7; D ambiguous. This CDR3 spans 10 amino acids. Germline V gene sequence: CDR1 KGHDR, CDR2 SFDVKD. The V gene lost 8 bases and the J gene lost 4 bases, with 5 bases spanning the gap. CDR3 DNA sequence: TGTGCCACCAACCGATACGAGCAGTACGTC. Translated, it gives CATNRYEQYV.